Presented here are 30 T cell receptor beta chains from one specimen sequenced in a study of tumor and adjacent non-tumor tissue in lung cancer. A modified ARM-PCR protocol with three rounds of nested PCR amplified TCRbeta. Each CDR3 protein gets one entry after TCRdb re-called the multiplex PCR reads with MiXCR. This table holds 91,000 or so distinct CDR3 sequences, about 66% found once. This sample's RNA came from whole unsorted tissue. The sample was lung tumor tissue. All receptors derive from a man aged 55 to 70 with non-small cell lung cancer.

In regard to this clonotype: The conserved phenylalanine or tryptophan normally closing the CDR3 is absent here, so this likely arose from a read error. CDR3 residues: CVSRMGGPYGYTI. As DNA, the CDR3 is TGTGTCAGCAGGATGGGGGGGCCCTATGGCTACACCATC. This chain links TRBV6-1 with TRBJ1-2, with a tentative D call TRBD1 (6 bases). The CDR3 has 13 residues. The germline V gene encodes CDR1 MNHNS and CDR2 SASEGT.

As regards this clonotype: Since no conserved phenylalanine or tryptophan closes the CDR3, a read error is the likely cause. The DNA is left out, because the CDR3 cannot be placed on it with certainty; the CDR3 is given as TCRdb lists it. The chain couples TRBV11-1 to TRBJ2-2; the listed D gene, TRBD1, was not tested against the DNA. The CDR3 comprises 16 residues, both ends counted. Germline V gene lookup returns CDR1 SGHAT and CDR2 FQDESV (reference sequence). The chain's CDR3 is CASSPRGRGGAGELSY.

Note on this clonotype: Since no conserved phenylalanine or tryptophan closes the CDR3, a read error is the likely cause. This chain links TRBV11-2 with TRBJ2-1; tentatively, D is TRBD1 (6 bases). Germline assignment: CDR1 SGHAT and CDR2 FQNNGV. The CDR3 loop spans 17 amino acids. The CDR3 is CASSLVGELPYRGGQFL. CDR3 DNA sequence: TGCGCCAGCAGCTTAGTGGGGGAACTGCCTTACCGAGGGGGGCAGTTCTTA.

Points on this clonotype: A clone one base away is much larger, so this may be a read error. The chain employs TRBV5-1 and TRBJ1-1, with TRBD1 matching 8 bases. This CDR3 comprises 14 residues. CDR1 and CDR2 from the germline V gene are SGHRS and YFSETQ. CDR3 residues: CASNRGGTNTEALF. The CDR3 coding sequence is TGCGCCAGCAACAGGGGGGGTACGAACACTGAAGCTCTCTTT.

In this sample, this clonotype turned up many times. The rearrangement links TRBV6-5 to TRBJ1-5; D call uncertain. Germline lookup yields CDR1 MNHEY and CDR2 SVGAGI. This CDR3 is 13 amino acids long. V lost 2 bases, J lost 9 bases, and 11 bases lay in between. The CDR3 coding sequence is TGTGCCAGCAGTTACGGGAGAGGTGCGCCCCAGCATTTT. Protein: CASSYGRGAPQHF.

For this clonotype: Since no conserved phenylalanine or tryptophan closes the CDR3, a read error is the likely cause. This chain connects TRBV20-1 to TRBJ2-7; D might be TRBD1 or TRBD2, each matching 5 bases. The CDR3 has 14 amino acids. Per the germline V gene, CDR1 is DFQATT and CDR2 is SNEGSKA (reference sequence). The CDR3 nucleotides read TGCGGTGCTAGAGCCAGAACCTGGGGGTACGAGCAGTACTCC. It translates to CGARARTWGYEQYS.

Concerning this clonotype: Since a much larger clone is just one base distant, this may be a read error. The chain couples TRBV28 to TRBJ1-6; no firm D call. This CDR3 contains 12 residues. Trimming removed 10 bases from V and 9 bases from J, with 13 bases in between. The V gene's germline CDR1 is MDHEN and CDR2 SYDVKM. CDR3 nucleotides: TGTGCCATAGGGCAGGCTAGTTCACCCCTCCACTTT. It yields the protein CAIGQASSPLHF.

Comment on this clonotype: One junction end disagrees with the germline gene, perhaps due to a read error. The J gene is TRBJ2-3, the V gene TRBV29-1; tentative D call: TRBD2 (6 bases). The CDR3 loop spans 15 amino acids. Germline V gives CDR1 SQVTM, CDR2 ANQGSEA. The CDR3 sequence is CRERFGGKTTDTQYF. The DNA for the CDR3 is TGCAGAGAGCGTTTTGGCGGGAAAACCACAGACACGCAGTATTTT.

On this clonotype: Mismatch with germline at one junction end may stem from a read error. The chain combines TRBV30 with TRBJ2-2, with TRBD1 identical over 7 bases. This CDR3 has 13 residues. Germline values: CDR1 GTSNPN, CDR2 SVGIG (reference sequence). The CDR3 DNA is TGTGTCTGGAACAGGGGTGGCACCGGGGAGCTGTCTTTT. Its translation is CVWNRGGTGELSF.

The rearrangement links TRBV6-1 to TRBJ2-7, with D unresolved. The ends were cut back, 8 bases at V and 6 bases at J, with 8 bases in the middle. Germline V gene lookup returns CDR1 MNHNS and CDR2 SASEGT. The CDR3 covers 10 residues. CDR3 amino acids: CASVRAEQYV. CDR3 bases: TGTGCCAGCGTCCGGGCCGAGCAGTACGTC.

For this clonotype: The junction does not match germline at one end; this may be a read error. The V and J genes are TRBV6-2 or TRBV6-3 and TRBJ2-1, with 10 bases aligning to TRBD1. Looked up from germline, CDR1 is MNHEY and CDR2 is SVGEGT. The CDR3 consists of 15 residues. The CDR3 DNA reads as TGTTCCAGCAGCCCAGGACAGGGGGGATACAATGAGCAGTTCTTC. This codes for CSSSPGQGGYNEQFF.

Concerning this clonotype itself: A much larger clone differs from this one at a single base, so this may be a read error. The chain uses TRBV6-2 or TRBV6-3 and TRBJ2-3, with a weak D call TRBD1 (6 bases). Germline CDR1 and CDR2: MNHEY and SVGEGT. This CDR3 comprises 14 residues. Here the CDR3 reads CATQGGRGTGTQCF. DNA of the CDR3: TGTGCCACCCAAGGGGGACGGGGCACAGGTACGCAGTGTTTT.

The chain couples TRBV5-1 to TRBJ1-1, with TRBD1 matching over 7 bases. V was pared by 4 bases and J by 0 bases, with 9 bases of the junction left unmatched. The CDR3 extends over 16 amino acids. CDR1 is SGHRS, CDR2 YFSETQ, per germline. The CDR3 DNA reads as TGCGCCAGCAGCGACAGGGTTGAAGTAGTGAACACTGAAGCTTTCTTT. It yields the protein CASSDRVEVVNTEAFF.

Of note for this clonotype: A much more abundant neighbour one base away suggests this may be a read error. The chain uses TRBV20-1 and TRBJ2-2; D perhaps matches TRBD1 (6 bases). In germline, CDR1 is DFQATT, CDR2 SNEGSKA (reference sequence). This CDR3 contains 17 residues. The CDR3 spells CSTRVSRGRTNTGELFF. The DNA for the CDR3 is TGCAGTACTAGAGTTAGCAGGGGCCGGACGAACACCGGGGAGCTGTTTTTT.

V usage is TRBV6-5 and J usage is TRBJ1-3; 8 positions agree with TRBD1. The CDR3 covers 15 residues. The V gene end was trimmed by 4 bases and the J gene end by 5 bases; junction bases not matched to a gene: 7. Germline loops: CDR1 MNHEY, CDR2 SVGAGI. In nucleotides, the CDR3 is TGTGCCAGCAGTTCCGGGACAGGAAGCCGAAACACCATATATTTT. Translating gives CASSSGTGSRNTIYF.

As regards this clonotype: Given the absence of the conserved phenylalanine or tryptophan at the CDR3 end, a read error is likely. The rearrangement joins TRBV5-1 to TRBJ2-5; 13 bases are shared with TRBD2. The junction had 4 bases not matched to a gene; V was cut back by 7 bases and J by 4 bases. The CDR3 is made up of 14 amino acids. Germline CDR1 reads SGHRS; CDR2 reads YFSETQ. As DNA, the CDR3 is TGCGCCAGCCTGAGGACTAGCGGGGGAGAGACCCAGTACCTC. Its translation is CASLRTSGGETQYL.

A note on this clonotype: The junction and the germline gene differ at one end; a read error may be behind it. The chain recombines TRBV6-2 or TRBV6-3 with TRBJ2-7; D unclear. The CDR3 contains 16 residues. CDR1 and CDR2 (germline): MNHEY, SVGEGT. This CDR3 reads CASSYIMGSPSYEQYF. The CDR3, as DNA: TGTGCCAGTAGTTACATCATGGGATCACCTTCCTACGAGCAGTACTTC.

This rearrangement joins TRBV29-1 to TRBJ2-3; a weak D match, TRBD1 (5 bases). The germline gives CDR1 SQVTM, CDR2 ANQGSEA. This CDR3 spans 17 amino acids. V lost 4 bases and J 0 bases, leaving 20 bases between the germline ends. The CDR3 coding sequence is TGCAGCGTTGTCTTTTTGGACAAGGGTGATAGCACAGATACGCAGTATTTT. This codes for CSVVFLDKGDSTDTQYF.

This rearrangement joins TRBV11-2 to TRBJ2-1, with a possible D match to TRBD2 (6 bases). The CDR3 is 15 amino acids. Germline V gene sequence: CDR1 SGHAT, CDR2 FQNNGV. As DNA, the CDR3 is TGTGGCAGAGGCCAGCACCGGGGGATGAGGGACGAGCAGTTCTTC. Protein sequence: CGRGQHRGMRDEQFF.

This rearrangement joins TRBV5-6 to TRBJ1-1; D not certain. CDR3 length equals 14 residues. The V end was cut by 1 base, the J end by 5 bases, with 12 bases between. Germline CDR1 reads SGHDT; CDR2 reads YYEEEE. The chain's CDR3 is CASSLFMVRTEAFF. The CDR3 DNA sequence: TGTGCCAGCAGCTTGTTCATGGTGAGGACTGAAGCTTTCTTT. The whole variable domain, filled in from reference TRBV5-6 and TRBJ1-1, reads DAGVTQSPTHLIKTRGQQVTLRCSPKSGHDTVSWYQQALGQGPQFIFQYYEEEERQRGNFPDRFSGHQFPNYSSELNVNALLLGDSALYLCASSLFMVRTEAFFGQGTRLTVV.

The CDR3 DNA is TGTGCCAGCAGCTTAGGGTCCCCTCAAGGCTACACCTTC. This translates into CASSLGSPQGYTF. The chain is built from TRBV7-2 and TRBJ1-2; D unresolved. Deletions cut 1 base from V and 8 bases from J, with 11 bases between. Per germline, CDR1 SGHTA and CDR2 FQGNSA. CDR3 length: 13 residues.

Turning to this clonotype: One end of the junction does not line up with germline, which may come from a read error. This chain uses TRBV11-2 with TRBJ2-5; D might be TRBD1 (5 bases). CDR1 is SGHAT, CDR2 FQNNGV, per germline. The CDR3 is 16 amino acids. The CDR3 bases are TGTGCCAGCAGCTTACAGGGATTAGCCGTCCAAGAGGCCCAGTACTTC. Translation: CASSLQGLAVQEAQYF.

This chain's CDR3 is CAISPGTATEAFF. The CDR3 region has the DNA TGTGCCATCAGTCCCGGGACGGCCACTGAAGCTTTCTTT. The chain is built from TRBV10-3 and TRBJ1-1; the D gene is possibly TRBD1 (5 bases). Germline values: CDR1 ENHRY, CDR2 SYGVKD. The CDR3 sequence is 13 residues long. V was shortened by 5 bases and J by 4 bases, with 11 bases between the two germline ends.

This clonotype has only a few counts. This clone may be a read error of a much larger clone one base away. In DNA, the CDR3 is TGTGCCAGCAGTTCGAACGTCCAGGATGAGCAGTTCTTC. Its translation: CASSSNVQDEQFF. The rearrangement joins TRBV28 to TRBJ2-1; no definite D call. Deletions cut 4 bases from V and 8 bases from J, with 12 bases between. The CDR3 runs to 13 residues. The germline CDR1 and CDR2 sequences are MDHEN and SYDVKM.

This clonotype was seen a single time. A much larger clone lies one base from this, so it may be a read error. This chain links TRBV28 with TRBJ1-1; no definite D call. V lost 5 bases and J 11 bases, leaving 12 bases between the germline ends. The CDR3 has 11 amino acids. Looked up from germline, CDR1 is MDHEN and CDR2 is SYDVKM. CDR3 in DNA: TGTGCCAGCAGTCAGACCCTCGGGGCTTTCTTT. Translated: CASSQTLGAFF. Combining the CDR3 with reference TRBV28 and TRBJ1-1 gives the whole variable domain DVKVTQSSRYLVKRTGEKVFLECVQDMDHENMFWYRQDPGLGLRLIYFSYDVKMKEKGDIPEGYSVSREKKERFSLILESASTNQTSMYLCASSQTLGAFFGQGTRLTVV.

This clonotype was counted many times. A much more abundant neighbour one base away suggests this may be a read error. The V call is TRBV4-2, the J call TRBJ1-2; maybe TRBD1 (5 bases). The CDR3 spans 14 residues. The germline V gene has CDR1 LGHNA and CDR2 YNFKEQ. The DNA of the CDR3 is TGTGCCAGCAGCCAAGACCGACAGTTCTATGACTACACCTTC. Protein product: CASSQDRQFYDYTF.

As for this clonotype: One base away lies a much larger clone, so this may be a sequencing read error. The V and J genes are TRBV7-9 and TRBJ2-5; D is ambiguous. The length of the CDR3 is 13 residues. The germline V gene has CDR1 SEHNR and CDR2 FQNEAQ (reference sequence). The CDR3 region is CARSLSGQETQYF. The DNA of the CDR3 is TGTGCCAGAAGCTTATCGGGTCAAGAGACCCAGTACTTC.

This clonotype was seen at least ten times. The CDR3 DNA reads as TGTGCCAGCAGTAAAGTGGGACAACTGATCATGAACACTGAAGCTTTCTTT. Amino acids: CASSKVGQLIMNTEAFF. The chain joins TRBV6-1 to TRBJ1-1; the D gene is possibly TRBD1 (6 bases). The CDR3 length is 17 residues. Germline V gives CDR1 MNHNS, CDR2 SASEGT. V was clipped by 5 bases and J by 0 bases, with 19 bases between them.

The CDR3 loop reads CASTHRVMNTGELFF. CDR3 coding DNA: TGTGCCAGCACACACAGGGTAATGAACACCGGGGAGCTGTTTTTT. The J gene is TRBJ2-2, the V gene TRBV11-2, with D possibly being TRBD1 (6 bases). Germline CDR1 and CDR2: SGHAT and FQNNGV. This CDR3 has 15 amino acids. V was trimmed by 7 bases and J by 1 base, leaving 13 bases between them.

As to this clonotype: The conserved phenylalanine or tryptophan normally closing the CDR3 is absent here, so this likely arose from a read error. The genes are TRBV6-5 and TRBJ1-2, with 12 positions matching TRBD1. Germline values: CDR1 MNHEY, CDR2 SVGAGI. The trim removed 6 bases at V and 8 bases at J, leaving 13 bases unmatched. The CDR3 sequence is 16 residues long. The CDR3 loop reads CASSQRAGQGALGYTL. CDR3 bases: TGTGCCAGCAGCCAGAGAGCGGGACAGGGGGCATTAGGCTACACCCTT.